The sequence of this T cell receptor beta chain was determined in a study of blood T cell repertoires in COVID-19 (dated by TCRdb to about 2020). Notes on the research overall: The collaborator samples originated in the United States, Italy and Spain and spanned the acute and convalescent phases of COVID-19. The material from the prospective study consisted of cDNA or gDNA derived from T cells, B-cell-depleted T cells, or PBMCs. Subjects who had been exposed to COVID-19, were actively infected with it, or had recovered from it provided the deeply sampled blood TCRbeta repertoires that made up the dataset. A freely available public database, intended as a resource for researchers studying the immune response to SARS-CoV-2, is where the repertoires were released. The samples were drawn from two sources: the first 160 participants of the ongoing ImmuneRACE study, and 1,000 to 1,500 subjects contributed by 6 global collaborators. The sample metadata nearly always contained a de-identified subject ID, COVID-19 status, age in years and sex. Where available, HLA class I and class II types were taken from metadata supplied by the sample provider and were not determined by assay-based typing. Study-level results and caveats: How much clinical and demographic metadata was included differed by source and by participant, and the metadata was provided uncurated.

The immunoSEQ Assay, a bias-controlled multiplex PCR, was used to amplify TCRbeta CDR3 regions from genomic DNA. Per the source publication's procedure: Nucleated cell counts per sample were estimated from amplification of reference gene primers within the assay. To quantify the absolute abundance of each unique TCRbeta CDR3 rearrangement, sequence reads were collapsed and filtered. For each sample, productive Simpson clonality was calculated as the square root of Simpson's diversity index over productive rearrangements. The table comes from immuneACCESS by way of TCRdb, which keeps in-frame sequences with V and J called. Part of the clones is missing from these tables; in studies checked, under half for an unresolved V gene and the rest for unknown reasons. The V and J calls and the clone size are those of that table, but D and trimming were determined from the DNA. This sample is represented by a few hundred thousand clones; more than 70% of them were singletons. The ten largest clones capture roughly 1.6% of the sample.

Via the germline V gene (reference sequence), CDR1 is LNHDA and CDR2 SQIVND. Including the terminal cysteine and phenylalanine, the CDR3 comprises 16 residues. Only the CDR3 region is kept as DNA, spanning 48 bases read in frame from base 1. V is pruned by 5 bases and J by 9 bases, leaving 10 bases of the junction without a gene match. Concerning this clone: It lacks a known antigen. No base quality information exists; no much larger clone differs at one position.

Collaborating institutions collected whole blood in K2EDTA tubes following their own protocols. For TCRbeta analysis, collaborator samples were shipped as frozen whole blood, as isolated PBMCs, or as DNA extracted from either sample type. This TCR derives from a woman aged 45-60 years with acute or convalescent COVID-19. The sequenced material came from peripheral blood. This chain is built from TRBV19 and TRBJ2-1; 13 bases in the junction line up with TRBD2. The nucleotides are TGTGCCAGTAGTTACGGACTAGCGGGAGTATCGGTTGAGCAGTTCTTC. It specifies CASSYGLAGVSVEQFF. With the rest looked up from the reference TRBV19 and TRBJ2-1 genes rather than sequenced, the full variable domain is DGGITQSPKYLFRKEGQNVTLSCEQNLNHDAMYWYRQDPGQGLRLIYYSQIVNDFQKGDIAEGYSVSREKKESFPLTVTSAQKNPTAFYLCASSYGLAGVSVEQFFGPGTRLTVL.